These T cell receptor beta chains were read from a single sample in a study of early T cells in non-severe SARS-CoV-2 infection. One entry per CDR3 protein, called by TCRdb with MiXCR from the 5' RACE reads. Among about 35,000 distinct CDR3 sequences listed, about 8% were seen once. Sequencing used whole blood, obtained at baseline. All receptors come from an adult who was a healthcare worker with PCR-confirmed SARS-CoV-2 infection or an uninfected control (not recorded which). Each CDR3 is given with its conserved first and last residue. D genes are given only for firm matches. A clone size is listed for some rows: how often the clone was seen (once, few, many), or a class if it is expanded.

clone size	V gene	J gene	D gene	CDR3 DNA	CDR3 protein
NA	TRBV28	TRBJ2-5	TRBD2	TGTGCCAGCAGCACTCAGACTAGCGGGCGAGAGACCCAGTACTTC	CASSTQTSGRETQYF
many	TRBV6-2/TRBV6-3	TRBJ2-1	TRBD1	TGTGCCAGCAGCCCCGGGACAGGGGTTGAGTTCTTC	CASSPGTGVEFF
NA	TRBV10-2	TRBJ2-3	TRBD1	TGCGCCAGCAGTGACTTGGACAGGACAACAGAAACGCAGTATTTT	CASSDLDRTTETQYF
few	TRBV7-8	TRBJ2-1	NA	TGTGCCAGCAGCTTAGCAGGAGGGAGCGAGCCCTCCTACAATGAGCAGTTCTTC	CASSLAGGSEPSYNEQFF
NA	TRBV11-2	TRBJ2-5	NA	TGTGCCAGCAGCTTAGGAAGGAAAGGCGGGGAAAAAGAGACCCAGTACTTC	CASSLGRKGGEKETQYF
many	TRBV12-3/TRBV12-4	TRBJ1-2	NA	TGTGCCAGCACTGCGGGTTATGGCTACACCTTC	CASTAGYGYTF
NA	TRBV18	TRBJ2-7	NA	TGTGCCAGCTCACCCGAGGACCTAACCTACGAGCAGTACTTC	CASSPEDLTYEQYF
few	TRBV12-3/TRBV12-4	TRBJ1-6	TRBD1	TGTGCCAGCAGCCGTATGGGACAGTCAACCCTCCACTTT	CASSRMGQSTLHF
few	TRBV7-2	TRBJ2-3	NA	TGTGCCAGCACCCTTCCAGTCCCAGATACGCAGTATTTT	CASTLPVPDTQYF
NA	TRBV7-2	TRBJ2-7	TRBD1	TGTGCCAGCAGCAAACGGGCAGGGGGCTACGAGCAGTACTTC	CASSKRAGGYEQYF
NA	TRBV11-2	TRBJ2-7	NA	TGTGCCAGCAGCTCAAATCCGGGCTACGAGCAGTACTTC	CASSSNPGYEQYF
few	TRBV2	TRBJ1-5	NA	TGTGCCAGCAGTGATCCTGACCAGCCCCAGCATTTT	CASSDPDQPQHF
few	TRBV5-1	TRBJ1-4	NA	TGCGCCAGCAGCCCCAGCCCGCTCTCAACTAATGAAAAACTGTTTTTT	CASSPSPLSTNEKLFF
many	TRBV13	TRBJ1-6	NA	TGTGCCAGCAGCTTAAGGGTTGGTGCGCTTTCACCCCTCCACTTT	CASSLRVGALSPLHF
few	TRBV19	TRBJ1-4	NA	TGTGCCAGTACCCTGGACGGCCGGCTGTTTTTT	CASTLDGRLFF
many	TRBV5-1	TRBJ1-3	NA	TGCGCCAGCAGCTTAAAGGGATTTTCGGACACCATATATTTT	CASSLKGFSDTIYF
many	TRBV18	TRBJ2-1	TRBD2	TGTGCCAGCTCACCATCCGGACTAGCGGGGGCCACTAATGAGCAGTTCTTC	CASSPSGLAGATNEQFF
NA	TRBV5-4	TRBJ1-1	NA	TGTGCCAGCAGCTTGGAGCCGAACCAAGGTACTGAAGCTTTCTTT	CASSLEPNQGTEAFF
many	TRBV28	TRBJ2-1	NA	TGTGCCAGCAGTTTGAAAGGGATTACCTACAATGAGCAGTTCTTC	CASSLKGITYNEQFF
many	TRBV25-1	TRBJ2-1	NA	TGTGCCAGCAGTTCCTGGGGGCTTGAACAGTTCTTC	CASSSWGLEQFF
NA	TRBV6-1	TRBJ2-1	TRBD2	TGTGCCAGCACTCTCCAAGCGGGGTCCTACAATGAGCAGTTCTTC	CASTLQAGSYNEQFF
few	TRBV5-4	TRBJ2-7	TRBD2	TGTGCCAGCAGTCAAGGACTAGCGGGGGGCACCTACGAGCAGTACTTC	CASSQGLAGGTYEQYF
many	TRBV7-6	TRBJ1-5	NA	TGTGCCAGCAGCTTAGCGCGAGATCAGCCCCAGCATTTT	CASSLARDQPQHF
few	TRBV7-2	TRBJ1-4	NA	TGTGCCAGCAGCTCCCAGACAGGACCTAATGAAAAACTGTTTTTT	CASSSQTGPNEKLFF
NA	TRBV3-1	TRBJ1-1	NA	TGTGCCAGCAGCCCAGGACACGGAGCTGAAGCTTTCTTT	CASSPGHGAEAFF
many	TRBV4-1	TRBJ2-1	TRBD2	TGCGCCAGCAGCCAACGACTAGCGGGAGGGCCCAATGAGCAGTTCTTC	CASSQRLAGGPNEQFF
many	TRBV12-3/TRBV12-4	TRBJ1-5	NA	TGTGCCAGCAGTTTAGAGGACATGGTCGATCAGCCCCAGCATTTT	CASSLEDMVDQPQHF
NA	TRBV28	TRBJ2-7	NA	TGTGCCAGCATGAATTCGGCCTACGAGCAGTACTTC	CASMNSAYEQYF
NA	TRBV20-1	TRBJ2-5	NA	TGCAGTGCACGGGGGGCTTACCAAGAGACCCAGTACTTC	CSARGAYQETQYF
many	TRBV2	TRBJ2-2	NA	TGTGCCAGCATTATAGGCGGGAACACCGGGGAGCTGTTTTTT	CASIIGGNTGELFF
many	TRBV6-1	TRBJ1-6	NA	TGTGCCAGCAGTGAACCTGGATTATGGGGGGGAAATTCACCCCTCCACTTT	CASSEPGLWGGNSPLHF
NA	TRBV7-9	TRBJ1-6	NA	TGTGCCAGCAGGATGGAGGGTGGTGGAAATTCACCCCTCCACTTT	CASRMEGGGNSPLHF